These T cell receptor beta chains were read from a single sample in a study of vaccination and CD4 T cells after COVID-19. Their target antigens are unknown. TCRdb independently ran MiXCR on the PCR reads; one entry per CDR3 protein. The sample lists roughly 15,000 distinct CDR3 sequences, about 50% occurring once. The source was CD4+ T cells from blood, cultured in vitro, collected about 7 months after SARS-CoV-2 vaccination. Every receptor here comes from a human donor who had recovered from COVID-19. Both conserved end residues are trimmed from each CDR3.

>TRBJ2-3|TRBV18
ASSPYSSGSTDTQY
>TRBJ2-7|TRBV20-1
SAREGTTYEQY
>TRBJ1-2|TRBV7-8
ASSLTLGYGYT
>TRBJ2-5|TRBV2
ASRRTPEQVQETQY
>TRBJ1-2|TRBV10-3
AISEEGVYGYT
>TRBJ1-2|TRBV5-4
ASTDRKRESSLGGYT
>TRBJ2-7|TRBV7-9
ASSSPWGQASDEQY
>TRBJ2-5|TRBV6-2/TRBV6-3
ATGGPLVTLGGTQY
>TRBJ1-5|TRBV6-2/TRBV6-3
VSSRQQGQPQH
>TRBJ1-1|TRBV20-1
SARETGATEAF
>TRBJ2-5|TRBV24-1
ATSDRGTSGTETQY
>TRBJ2-5|TRBV7-2
ASSLSPVQETQY
>TRBJ1-6|TRBV28
ASSLGGGAPIILLH
>TRBJ1-2|TRBV7-9
ASSLESWGEPYGYT
>TRBJ2-3|TRBV21-1
ASSKGGKEGDTDTQY
>TRBJ1-6|TRBV7-2
ASSLGGQGNSPLH
>TRBJ1-2|TRBV2
ASSEGQWISYGYT
>TRBJ1-6|TRBV20-1
SATGNSYNSPLH
>TRBJ1-1|TRBV10-3
AIRSNHKTRETEAF
>TRBJ2-3|TRBV6-5
ASSFQPATTDTQY
>TRBJ1-6|TRBV4-2
ASSQDWRGLSPLH
>TRBJ2-5|TRBV20-1
SARDSEAAQY
>TRBJ2-5|TRBV7-6
ASSLGGIAETQY
>TRBJ2-2|TRBV20-1
SARDSFSGGELF
>TRBJ1-1|TRBV2
ASSQGVSTEAF
>TRBJ1-1|TRBV25-1
ASSPRGEAF